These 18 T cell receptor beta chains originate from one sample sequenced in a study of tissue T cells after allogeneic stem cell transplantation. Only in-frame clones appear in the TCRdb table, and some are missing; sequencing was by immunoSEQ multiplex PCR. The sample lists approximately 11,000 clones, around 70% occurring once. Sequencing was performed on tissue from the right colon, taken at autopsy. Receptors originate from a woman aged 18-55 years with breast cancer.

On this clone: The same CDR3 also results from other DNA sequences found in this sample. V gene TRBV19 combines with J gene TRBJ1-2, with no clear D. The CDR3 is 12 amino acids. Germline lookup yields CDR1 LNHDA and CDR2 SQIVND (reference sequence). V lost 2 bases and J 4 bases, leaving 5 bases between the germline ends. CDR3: CASSIRSYGYTF. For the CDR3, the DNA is TGTGCCAGTAGTATAAGGAGCTATGGCTACACCTTC.

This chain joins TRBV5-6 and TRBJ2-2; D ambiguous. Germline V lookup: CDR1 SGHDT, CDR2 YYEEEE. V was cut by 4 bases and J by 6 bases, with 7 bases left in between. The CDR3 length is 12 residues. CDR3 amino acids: CASSRVAGELFF. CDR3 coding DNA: TGTGCCAGCAGCCGGGTCGCCGGGGAGCTGTTTTTT.

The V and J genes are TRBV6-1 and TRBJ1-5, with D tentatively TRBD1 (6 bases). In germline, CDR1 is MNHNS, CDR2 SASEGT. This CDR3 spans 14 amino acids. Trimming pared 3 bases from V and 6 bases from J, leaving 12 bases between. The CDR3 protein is CASSDPGTSQPQHF. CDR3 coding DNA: TGTGCCAGCAGTGACCCAGGGACATCTCAGCCCCAGCATTTT.

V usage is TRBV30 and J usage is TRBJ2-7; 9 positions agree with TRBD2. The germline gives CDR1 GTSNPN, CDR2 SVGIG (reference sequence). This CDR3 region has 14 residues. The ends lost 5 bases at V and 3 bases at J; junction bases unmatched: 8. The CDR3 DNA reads TGTGCCTGGGGGCCCCTAGCGGGGAACTACGAGCAGTACTTC. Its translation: CAWGPLAGNYEQYF.

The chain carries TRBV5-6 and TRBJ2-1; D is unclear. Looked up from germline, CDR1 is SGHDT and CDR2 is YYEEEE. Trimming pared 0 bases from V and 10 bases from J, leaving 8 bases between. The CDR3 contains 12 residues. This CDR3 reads CASSLDSREQFF. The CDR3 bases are TGTGCCAGCAGCTTGGACAGTCGGGAGCAGTTCTTC.

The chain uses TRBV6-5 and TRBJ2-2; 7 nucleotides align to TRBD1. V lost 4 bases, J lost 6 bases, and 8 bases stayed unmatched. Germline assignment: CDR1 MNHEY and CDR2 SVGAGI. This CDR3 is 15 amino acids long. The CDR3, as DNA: TGTGCCAGCAGTTCTACAGGGGCAAGGGCCGGGGAGCTGTTTTTT. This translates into CASSSTGARAGELFF.

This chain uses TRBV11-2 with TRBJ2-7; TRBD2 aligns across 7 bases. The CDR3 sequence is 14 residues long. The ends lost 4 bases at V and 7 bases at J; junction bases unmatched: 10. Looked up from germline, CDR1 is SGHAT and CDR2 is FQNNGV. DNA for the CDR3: TGTGCCAGCAGCTCGTGGGGAGGGTTAGGGGAGCAGTACTTC. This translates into CASSSWGGLGEQYF.

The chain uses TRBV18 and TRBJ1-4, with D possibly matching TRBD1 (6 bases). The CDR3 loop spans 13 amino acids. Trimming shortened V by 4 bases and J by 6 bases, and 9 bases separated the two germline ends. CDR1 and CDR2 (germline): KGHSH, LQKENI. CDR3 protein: CASSQGVDEKLFF. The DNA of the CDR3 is TGTGCCAGCTCACAGGGGGTAGATGAAAAACTGTTTTTT.

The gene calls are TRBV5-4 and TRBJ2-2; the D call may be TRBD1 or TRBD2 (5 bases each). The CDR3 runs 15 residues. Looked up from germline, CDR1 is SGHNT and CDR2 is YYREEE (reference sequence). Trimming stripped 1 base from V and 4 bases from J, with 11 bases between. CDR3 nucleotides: TGTGCCAGCAGCTTGTTGGTGGGGACCACCGGGGAGCTGTTTTTT. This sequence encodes CASSLLVGTTGELFF.

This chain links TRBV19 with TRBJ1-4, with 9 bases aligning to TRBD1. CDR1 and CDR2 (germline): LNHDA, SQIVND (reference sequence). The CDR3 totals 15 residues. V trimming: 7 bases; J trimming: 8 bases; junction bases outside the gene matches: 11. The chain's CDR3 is CASTPGQGRREKLFF. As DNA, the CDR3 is TGTGCCAGTACCCCCGGACAGGGGAGACGGGAAAAACTGTTTTTT.

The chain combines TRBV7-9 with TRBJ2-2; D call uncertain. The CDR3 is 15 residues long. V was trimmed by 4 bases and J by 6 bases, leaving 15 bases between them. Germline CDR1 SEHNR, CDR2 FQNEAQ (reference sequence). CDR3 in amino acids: CASSSTAPGPGELFF. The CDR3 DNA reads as TGTGCCAGCAGCTCCACCGCCCCCGGCCCCGGGGAGCTGTTTTTT.

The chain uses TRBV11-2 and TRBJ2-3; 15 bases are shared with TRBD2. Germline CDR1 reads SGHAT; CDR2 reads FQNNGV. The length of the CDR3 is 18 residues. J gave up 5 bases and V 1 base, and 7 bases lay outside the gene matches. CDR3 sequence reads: CASSLGRTSGGAVDTQYF. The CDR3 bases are TGTGCCAGCAGCTTAGGAAGGACTAGCGGGGGGGCCGTAGATACGCAGTATTTT.

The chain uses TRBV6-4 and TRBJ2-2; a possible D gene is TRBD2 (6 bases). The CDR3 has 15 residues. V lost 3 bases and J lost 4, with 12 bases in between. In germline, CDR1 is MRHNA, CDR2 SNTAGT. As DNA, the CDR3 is TGTGCCAGCAGTGAGGAGGGTGGGGGCACCGGGGAGCTGTTTTTT. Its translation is CASSEEGGGTGELFF.

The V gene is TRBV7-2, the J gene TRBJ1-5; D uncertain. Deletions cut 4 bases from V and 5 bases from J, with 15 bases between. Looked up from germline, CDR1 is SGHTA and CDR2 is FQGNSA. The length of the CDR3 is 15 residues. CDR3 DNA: TGTGCCAGCAGCTCCTGGACTGACTCTTATCAGCCCCAGCATTTT. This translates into CASSSWTDSYQPQHF.

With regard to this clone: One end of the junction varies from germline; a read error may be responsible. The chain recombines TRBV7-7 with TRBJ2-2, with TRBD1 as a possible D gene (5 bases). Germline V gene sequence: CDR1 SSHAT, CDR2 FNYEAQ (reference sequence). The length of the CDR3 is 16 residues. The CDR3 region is CASSVQDSRFTGELFF. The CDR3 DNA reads TGTGCTAGCAGCGTACAAGACAGTCGTTTTACCGGGGAGCTGTTTTTT.

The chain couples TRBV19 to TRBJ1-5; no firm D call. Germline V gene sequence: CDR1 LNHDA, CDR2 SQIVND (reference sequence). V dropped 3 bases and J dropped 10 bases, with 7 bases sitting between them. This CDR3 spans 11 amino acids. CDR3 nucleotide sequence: TGTGCCAGTAGTATTATTCCCCCCCAGCATTTT. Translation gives CASSIIPPQHF.

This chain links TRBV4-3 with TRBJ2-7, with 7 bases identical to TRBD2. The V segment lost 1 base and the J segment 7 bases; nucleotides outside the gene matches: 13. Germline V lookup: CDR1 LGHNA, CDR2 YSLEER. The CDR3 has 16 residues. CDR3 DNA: TGCGCCAGCAGCCAAGGGAGAGCTAGCGGCGTCCCGGAGCAGTACTTC. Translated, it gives CASSQGRASGVPEQYF.

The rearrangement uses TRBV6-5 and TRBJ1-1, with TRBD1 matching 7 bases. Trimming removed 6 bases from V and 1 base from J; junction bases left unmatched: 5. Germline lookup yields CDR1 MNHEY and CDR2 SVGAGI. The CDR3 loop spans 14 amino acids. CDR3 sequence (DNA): TGTGCCAGCAGGAACAGGGGCCGGAACACTGAAGCTTTCTTT. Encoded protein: CASRNRGRNTEAFF.